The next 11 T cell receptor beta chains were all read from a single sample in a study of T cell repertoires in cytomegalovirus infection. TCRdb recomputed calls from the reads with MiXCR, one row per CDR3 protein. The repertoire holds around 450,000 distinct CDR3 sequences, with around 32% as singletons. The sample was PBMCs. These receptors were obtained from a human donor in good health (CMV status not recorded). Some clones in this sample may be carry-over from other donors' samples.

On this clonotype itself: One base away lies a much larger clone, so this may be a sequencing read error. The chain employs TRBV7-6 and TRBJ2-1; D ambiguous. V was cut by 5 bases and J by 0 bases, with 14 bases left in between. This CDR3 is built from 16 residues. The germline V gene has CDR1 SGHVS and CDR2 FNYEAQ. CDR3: CASSRLWYVSYNEQFF. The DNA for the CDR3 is TGTGCCAGCAGCCGACTCTGGTACGTCTCCTACAATGAGCAGTTCTTC.

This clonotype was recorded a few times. Here the CDR3 reads CASSQAARTDDEQFF. In DNA form, the CDR3 reads TGTGCCAGCAGCCAAGCTGCTAGGACAGACGATGAGCAGTTCTTC. The chain couples TRBV4-2 to TRBJ2-1; TRBD1 might be the D (6 bases). Trimming stripped 1 base from V and 8 bases from J, with 15 bases between. Germline V gives CDR1 LGHNA, CDR2 YNFKEQ. This CDR3 is built from 15 residues.

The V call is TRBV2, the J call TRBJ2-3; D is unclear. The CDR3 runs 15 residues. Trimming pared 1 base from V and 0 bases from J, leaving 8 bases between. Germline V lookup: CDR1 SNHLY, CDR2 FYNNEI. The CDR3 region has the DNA TGTGCCAGCAGTGAAGAGTGGCTAAGCACAGATACGCAGTATTTT. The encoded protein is CASSEEWLSTDTQYF.

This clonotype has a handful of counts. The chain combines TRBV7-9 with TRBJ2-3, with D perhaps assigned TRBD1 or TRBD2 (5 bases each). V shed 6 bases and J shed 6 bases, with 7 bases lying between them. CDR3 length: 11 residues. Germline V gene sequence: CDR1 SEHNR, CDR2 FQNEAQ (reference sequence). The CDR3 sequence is CASRWGDTQYF. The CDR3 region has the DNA TGTGCCAGCAGGTGGGGGGATACGCAGTATTTT.

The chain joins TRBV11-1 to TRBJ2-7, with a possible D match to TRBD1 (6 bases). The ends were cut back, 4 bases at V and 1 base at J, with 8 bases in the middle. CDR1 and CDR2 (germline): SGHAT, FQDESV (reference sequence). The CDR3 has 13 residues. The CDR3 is CASSWDISYEQYF. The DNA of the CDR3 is TGTGCCAGCAGCTGGGACATTTCCTACGAGCAGTACTTC. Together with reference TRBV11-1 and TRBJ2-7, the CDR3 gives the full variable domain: EAEVAQSPRYKITEKSQAVAFWCDPISGHATLYWYRQILGQGPELLVQFQDESVVDDSQLPKDRFSAERLKGVDSTLKIQPAELGDSAMYLCASSWDISYEQYFGPGTRLTVT.

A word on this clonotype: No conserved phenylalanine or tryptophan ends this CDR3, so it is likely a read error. CDR3 coding DNA: TGTGCCAGCAGCTCCCCGCACGGGGTCGACTATGGCTACACCTTA. This codes for CASSSPHGVDYGYTL. The rearrangement links TRBV7-9 to TRBJ1-2; D is ambiguous. Trimming took off 4 bases at V and 3 bases at J, with 15 bases between the two ends. CDR3 length: 15 residues. The V gene's germline CDR1 is SEHNR and CDR2 FQNEAQ (reference sequence).

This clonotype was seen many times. The CDR3: CRTGGGGNTEAFF. DNA of the CDR3: TGCAGAACTGGGGGGGGGGGGAACACTGAAGCTTTCTTT. The chain combines TRBV29-1 with TRBJ1-1; possibly TRBD1 for D (5 bases). CDR1 and CDR2 from the germline V gene are SQVTM and ANQGSEA. This CDR3 spans 13 amino acids.

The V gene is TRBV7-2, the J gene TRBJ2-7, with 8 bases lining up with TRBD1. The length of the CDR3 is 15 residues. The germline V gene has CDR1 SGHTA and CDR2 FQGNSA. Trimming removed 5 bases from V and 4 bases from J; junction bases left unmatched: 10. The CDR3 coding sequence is TGTGCCAGCAGCCCGAGTAGGGACAGGCAATACGAGCAGTACTTC. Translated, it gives CASSPSRDRQYEQYF.

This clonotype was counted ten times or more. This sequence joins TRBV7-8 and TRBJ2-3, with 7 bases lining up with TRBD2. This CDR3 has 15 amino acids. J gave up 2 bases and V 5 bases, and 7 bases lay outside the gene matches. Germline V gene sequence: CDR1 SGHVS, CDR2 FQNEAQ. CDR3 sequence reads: CASSPLSGATDTQYF. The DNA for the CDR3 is TGTGCCAGCAGCCCCCTCAGCGGGGCCACAGATACGCAGTATTTT. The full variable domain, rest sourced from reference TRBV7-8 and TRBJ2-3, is GAGVSQSPRYKVAKRGQDVALRCDPISGHVSLFWYQQALGQGPEFLTYFQNEAQLDKSGLPSDRFFAERPEGSVSTLKIQRTQQEDSAVYLCASSPLSGATDTQYFGPGTRLTVL.

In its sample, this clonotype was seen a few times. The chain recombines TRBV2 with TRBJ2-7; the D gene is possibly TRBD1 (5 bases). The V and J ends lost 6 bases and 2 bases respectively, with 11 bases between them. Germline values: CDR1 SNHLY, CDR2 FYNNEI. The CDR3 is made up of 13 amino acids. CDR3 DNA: TGTGCCAGCAGATTTTACAGGACCTACGAGCAGTACTTC. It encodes CASRFYRTYEQYF.

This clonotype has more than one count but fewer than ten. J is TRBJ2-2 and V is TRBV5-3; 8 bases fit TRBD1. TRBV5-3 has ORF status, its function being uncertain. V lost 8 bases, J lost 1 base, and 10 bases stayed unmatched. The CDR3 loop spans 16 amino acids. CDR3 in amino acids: CASSPSGQVNTGELFF. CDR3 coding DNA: TGTGCCAGCAGCCCCTCGGGACAGGTGAACACCGGGGAGCTGTTTTTT.